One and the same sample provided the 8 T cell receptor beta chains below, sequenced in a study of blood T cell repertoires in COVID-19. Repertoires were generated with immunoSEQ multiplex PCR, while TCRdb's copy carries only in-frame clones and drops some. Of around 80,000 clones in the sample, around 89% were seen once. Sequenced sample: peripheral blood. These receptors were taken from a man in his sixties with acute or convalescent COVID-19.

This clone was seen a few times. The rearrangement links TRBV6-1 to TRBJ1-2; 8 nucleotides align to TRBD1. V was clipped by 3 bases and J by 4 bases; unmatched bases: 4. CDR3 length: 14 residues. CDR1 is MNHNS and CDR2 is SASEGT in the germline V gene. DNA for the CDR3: TGTGCCAGCAGTGACCAGGGGGCCAGCTATGGCTACACCTTC. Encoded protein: CASSDQGASYGYTF.

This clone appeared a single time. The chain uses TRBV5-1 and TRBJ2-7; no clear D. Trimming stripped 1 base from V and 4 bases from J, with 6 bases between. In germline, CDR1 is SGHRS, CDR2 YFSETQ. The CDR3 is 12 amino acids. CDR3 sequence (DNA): TGCGCCAGCAGCTTGCCCGGGTACGAGCAGTACTTC. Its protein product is CASSLPGYEQYF.

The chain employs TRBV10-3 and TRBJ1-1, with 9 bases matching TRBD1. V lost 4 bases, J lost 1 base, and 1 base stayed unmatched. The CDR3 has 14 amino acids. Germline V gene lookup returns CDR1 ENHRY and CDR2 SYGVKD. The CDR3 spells CAISAGQGNTEAFF. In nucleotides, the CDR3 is TGTGCCATCAGTGCGGGACAGGGGAACACTGAAGCTTTCTTT.

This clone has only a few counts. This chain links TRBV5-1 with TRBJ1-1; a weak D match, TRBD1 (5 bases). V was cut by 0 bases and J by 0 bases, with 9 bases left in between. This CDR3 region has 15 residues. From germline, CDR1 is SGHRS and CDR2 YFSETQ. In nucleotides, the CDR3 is TGCGCCAGCAGCTTGGATACGGGGGTGAACACTGAAGCTTTCTTT. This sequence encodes CASSLDTGVNTEAFF.

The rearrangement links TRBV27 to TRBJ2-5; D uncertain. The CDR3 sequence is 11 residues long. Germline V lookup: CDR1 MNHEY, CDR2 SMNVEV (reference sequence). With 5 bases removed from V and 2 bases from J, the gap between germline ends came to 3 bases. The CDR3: CASSTQETQYF. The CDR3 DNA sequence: TGTGCCAGCAGTACACAAGAGACCCAGTACTTC.

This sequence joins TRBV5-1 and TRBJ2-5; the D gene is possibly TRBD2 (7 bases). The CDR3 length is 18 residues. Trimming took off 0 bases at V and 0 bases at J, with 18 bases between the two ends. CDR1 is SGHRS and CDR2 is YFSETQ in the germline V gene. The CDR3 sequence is CASSLARLGGAYQETQYF. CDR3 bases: TGCGCCAGCAGCTTGGCCCGGCTAGGGGGGGCCTACCAAGAGACCCAGTACTTC.

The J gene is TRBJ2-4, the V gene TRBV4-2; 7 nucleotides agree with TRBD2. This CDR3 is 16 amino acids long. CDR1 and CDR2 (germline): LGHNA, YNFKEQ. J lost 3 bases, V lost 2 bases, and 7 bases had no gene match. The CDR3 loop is CASSQTRRGDKNIQYF. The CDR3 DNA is TGTGCCAGCAGCCAAACGCGTCGGGGGGACAAAAACATTCAGTACTTC.

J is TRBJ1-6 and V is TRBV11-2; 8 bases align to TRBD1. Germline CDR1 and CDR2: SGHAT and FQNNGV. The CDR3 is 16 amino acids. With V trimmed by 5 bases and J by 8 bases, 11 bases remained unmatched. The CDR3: CASSRTRQGSDSPLHF. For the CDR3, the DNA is TGTGCCAGCAGCCGCACACGACAGGGGAGTGATTCACCCCTCCACTTT. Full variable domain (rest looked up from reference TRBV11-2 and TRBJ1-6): EAGVAQSPRYKIIEKRQSVAFWCNPISGHATLYWYQQILGQGPKLLIQFQNNGVVDDSQLPKDRFSAERLKGVDSTLKIQPAKLEDSAVYLCASSRTRQGSDSPLHFGNGTRLTVT.